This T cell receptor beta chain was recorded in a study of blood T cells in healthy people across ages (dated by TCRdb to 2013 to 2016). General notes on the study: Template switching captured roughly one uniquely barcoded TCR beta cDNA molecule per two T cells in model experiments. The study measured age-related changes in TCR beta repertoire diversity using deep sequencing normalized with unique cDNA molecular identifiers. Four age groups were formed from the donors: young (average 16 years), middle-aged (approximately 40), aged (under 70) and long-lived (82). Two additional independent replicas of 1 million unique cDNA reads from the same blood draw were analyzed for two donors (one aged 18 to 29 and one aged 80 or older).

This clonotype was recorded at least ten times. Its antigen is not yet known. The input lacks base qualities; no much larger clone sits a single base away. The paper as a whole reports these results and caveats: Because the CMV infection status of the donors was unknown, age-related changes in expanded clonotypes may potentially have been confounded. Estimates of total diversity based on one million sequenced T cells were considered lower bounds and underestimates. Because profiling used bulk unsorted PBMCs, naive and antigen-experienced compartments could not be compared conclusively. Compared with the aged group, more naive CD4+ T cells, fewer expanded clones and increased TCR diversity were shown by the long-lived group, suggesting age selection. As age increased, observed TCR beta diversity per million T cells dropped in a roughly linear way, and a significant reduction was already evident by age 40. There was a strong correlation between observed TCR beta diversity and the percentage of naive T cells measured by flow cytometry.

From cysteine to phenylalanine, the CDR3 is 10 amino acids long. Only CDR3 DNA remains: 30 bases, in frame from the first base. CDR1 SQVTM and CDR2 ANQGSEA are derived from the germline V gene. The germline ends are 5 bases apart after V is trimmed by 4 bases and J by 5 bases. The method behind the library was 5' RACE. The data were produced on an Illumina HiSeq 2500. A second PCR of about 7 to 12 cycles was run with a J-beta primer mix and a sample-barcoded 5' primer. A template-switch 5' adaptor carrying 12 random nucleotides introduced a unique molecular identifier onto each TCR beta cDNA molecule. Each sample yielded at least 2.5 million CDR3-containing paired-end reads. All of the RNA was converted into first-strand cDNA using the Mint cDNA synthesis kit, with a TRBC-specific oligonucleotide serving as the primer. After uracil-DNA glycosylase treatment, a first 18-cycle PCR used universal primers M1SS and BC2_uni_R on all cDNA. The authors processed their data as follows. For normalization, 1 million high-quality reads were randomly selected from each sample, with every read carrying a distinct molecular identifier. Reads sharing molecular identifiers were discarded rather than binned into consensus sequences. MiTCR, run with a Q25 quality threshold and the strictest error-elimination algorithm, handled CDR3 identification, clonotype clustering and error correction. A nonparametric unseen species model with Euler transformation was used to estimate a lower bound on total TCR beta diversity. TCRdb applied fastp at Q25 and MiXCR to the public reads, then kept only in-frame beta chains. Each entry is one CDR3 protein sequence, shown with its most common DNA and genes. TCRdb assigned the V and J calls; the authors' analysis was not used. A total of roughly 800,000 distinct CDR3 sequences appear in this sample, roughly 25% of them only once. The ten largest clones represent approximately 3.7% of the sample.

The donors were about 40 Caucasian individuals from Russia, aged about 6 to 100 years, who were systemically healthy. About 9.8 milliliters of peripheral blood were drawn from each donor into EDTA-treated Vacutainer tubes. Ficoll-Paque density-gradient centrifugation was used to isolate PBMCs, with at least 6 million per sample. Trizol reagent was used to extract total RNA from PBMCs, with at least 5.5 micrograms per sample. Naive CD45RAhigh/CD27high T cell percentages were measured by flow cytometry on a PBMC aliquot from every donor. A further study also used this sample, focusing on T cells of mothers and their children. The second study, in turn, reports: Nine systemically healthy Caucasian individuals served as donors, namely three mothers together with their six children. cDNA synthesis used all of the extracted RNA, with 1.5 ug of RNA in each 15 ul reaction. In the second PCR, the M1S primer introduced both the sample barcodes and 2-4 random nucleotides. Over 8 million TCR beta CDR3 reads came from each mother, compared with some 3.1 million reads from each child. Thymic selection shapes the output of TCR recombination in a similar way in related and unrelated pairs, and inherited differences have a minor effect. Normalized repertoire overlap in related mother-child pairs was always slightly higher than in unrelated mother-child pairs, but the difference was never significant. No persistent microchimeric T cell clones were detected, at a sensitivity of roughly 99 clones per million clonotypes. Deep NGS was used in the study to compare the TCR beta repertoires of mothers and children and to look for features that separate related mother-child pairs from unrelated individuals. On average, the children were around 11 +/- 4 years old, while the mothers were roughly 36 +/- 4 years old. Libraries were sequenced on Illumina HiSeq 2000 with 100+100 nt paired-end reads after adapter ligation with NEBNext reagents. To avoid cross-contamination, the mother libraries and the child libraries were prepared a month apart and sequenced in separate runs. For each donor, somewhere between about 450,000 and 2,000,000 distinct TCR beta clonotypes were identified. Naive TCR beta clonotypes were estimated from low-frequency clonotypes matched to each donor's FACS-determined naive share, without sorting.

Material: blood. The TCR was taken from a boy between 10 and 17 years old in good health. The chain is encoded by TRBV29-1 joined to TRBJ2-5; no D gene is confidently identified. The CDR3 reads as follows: CSVVGETQYF. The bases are TGCAGCGTTGTGGGGGAGACCCAGTACTTC.